The source of this T cell receptor beta chain is a study of beta chain features in type 1 diabetes. General study findings and limits: Shortening that was moderate but significant affected the TCRB CDR3s of Type 1 diabetes patients in all four CD4+ subsets.

CDR1 and CDR2 (germline): SGHNT, YYREEE (reference sequence). The V gene lost 5 bases and the J gene lost 1 base, with 15 bases spanning the gap. This CDR3 is built from 15 residues. This clone has just a few counts. Antigen specificity is unknown. Reverse transcribing all isolated RNA meant expressed TCRB transcripts were sequenced. TCRdb keeps only in-frame clones here, not all; method: immunoSEQ multiplex PCR. The sample records over 120,000 clones, approximately 13% being singletons. Purities over 98% were achieved in all sorted populations. This TCR derives from a man aged 18 to 30 with type 1 diabetes. The chain joins TRBV5-4 to TRBJ2-5, with D tentatively TRBD1 (6 bases). The source material was central memory CD4+ T cells from blood. For the CDR3, the DNA is TGTGCCAGCAGTCCTGACACAGGGCTCCAAGAGACCCAGTACTTC. This sequence encodes CASSPDTGLQETQYF.